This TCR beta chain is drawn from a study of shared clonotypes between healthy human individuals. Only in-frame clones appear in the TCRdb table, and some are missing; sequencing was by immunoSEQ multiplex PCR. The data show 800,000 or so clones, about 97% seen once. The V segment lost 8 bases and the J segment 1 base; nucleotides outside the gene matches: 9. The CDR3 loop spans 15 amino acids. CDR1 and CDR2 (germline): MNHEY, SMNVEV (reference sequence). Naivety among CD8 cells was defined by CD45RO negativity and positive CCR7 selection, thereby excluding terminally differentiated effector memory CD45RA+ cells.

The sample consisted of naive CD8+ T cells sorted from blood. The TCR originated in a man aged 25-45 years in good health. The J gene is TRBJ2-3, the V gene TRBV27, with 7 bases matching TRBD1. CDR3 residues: CASAGTAVGTDTQYF. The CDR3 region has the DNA TGTGCCAGCGCCGGGACAGCTGTAGGCACAGATACGCAGTATTTT.